This T cell receptor (beta chain) is from a study of shared clonotypes between healthy human individuals. Study-wide context: Per-donor plates numbered three CD4 naive, three CD4 memory, two CD8 naive and one CD8 memory. The study, taken as a whole, reports: Larger richness was generally estimated for naive than memory subsets. Around 5% of naive CD4 clonotypes were common to several donors.

Researchers ran the assay at a deep level. Measured with immunoSEQ multiplex PCR; TCRdb has only the in-frame clones, and not every one. Here the sample spans fewer than 850,000 clones, 90% being singletons. As for this clone: Antigen unknown.

Germline V lookup: CDR1 LNHDA, CDR2 SQIVND (reference sequence). The junction had 5 bases not matched to a gene; V was cut back by 3 bases and J by 1 base. The CDR3 contains 16 residues. Material: memory CD8+ T cells from PBMCs. Stated subset: CD45RO+ cells pooled with CCR7-negative TemRA cells. The sequence derives from a young man in good health. Some clones in this sample may be carry-over from other donors' samples. The V gene is TRBV19, the J gene TRBJ2-2; 7 bases line up with TRBD1. The DNA for the CDR3 is TGTGCCAGTAGTATTTTGCCAGGGGGGAACACCGGGGAGCTGTTTTTT. Its translation: CASSILPGGNTGELFF.